The next 20 T cell receptor beta chains were all read from a single sample in a study of blood T cell repertoires in COVID-19. Data came from immunoSEQ multiplex PCR; TCRdb stores just in-frame clones and leaves some out. The table lists around 180,000 clones, around 87% of them singletons. Material: peripheral blood. The receptors here all came from a man aged 40-49 years with active or convalescent COVID-19.

This clone was seen a handful of times. The rearrangement links TRBV27 to TRBJ2-7, with D possibly being TRBD1 (5 bases). V was cut by 1 base and J by 5 bases, with 18 bases left in between. Germline CDR1 MNHEY, CDR2 SMNVEV (reference sequence). CDR3 length: 16 amino acids. The CDR3 DNA follows: TGTGCCAGCAGTTTATGGGGCACAACTTCTCCCGACGAGCAGTACTTC. Its translation: CASSLWGTTSPDEQYF.

The rearrangement links TRBV7-8 to TRBJ2-1, with D maybe TRBD2 (6 bases). In germline, CDR1 is SGHVS, CDR2 FQNEAQ. Trimming left V 5 bases short and J 1 base short, with 21 bases between. The CDR3 sequence is 18 residues long. CDR3 sequence (DNA): TGTGCCAGCAGCGTCGCCTGGAGGGACCCAAGTTCCTACAATGAGCAGTTCTTC. It is translated as CASSVAWRDPSSYNEQFF. The full variable domain, with the rest looked up from reference TRBV7-8 and TRBJ2-1, is GAGVSQSPRYKVAKRGQDVALRCDPISGHVSLFWYQQALGQGPEFLTYFQNEAQLDKSGLPSDRFFAERPEGSVSTLKIQRTQQEDSAVYLCASSVAWRDPSSYNEQFFGPGTRLTVL.

This clone was detected once. This chain uses TRBV25-1 with TRBJ1-1; 10 bases align to TRBD1. The CDR3 is 14 amino acids. Germline assignment: CDR1 MGHDK and CDR2 SYGVNS. Losses at the gene ends were 5 bases for V and 10 bases for J; bases not matched to a gene: 10. The CDR3 sequence: CASSPGTGDHRAFF. In DNA, the CDR3 is TGTGCCAGCAGTCCCGGGACAGGGGACCATAGAGCTTTCTTT.

The V and J genes are TRBV9 and TRBJ1-2; 7 nucleotides agree with TRBD1. Trimming took 2 bases from V and 4 from J; bases not matched to a gene: 8. Per germline, CDR1 SGDLS and CDR2 YYNGEE. The CDR3 sequence is 15 residues long. This chain's CDR3 is CASSVGTAKSYGYTF. CDR3 nucleotide sequence: TGTGCCAGCAGCGTCGGGACAGCCAAATCCTATGGCTACACCTTC.

The gene calls are TRBV5-4 and TRBJ1-2, with 7 bases aligning to TRBD1. The CDR3 has 13 amino acids. V trimming: 0 bases; J trimming: 8 bases; junction bases outside the gene matches: 4. Germline CDR1 reads SGHNT; CDR2 reads YYREEE (reference sequence). DNA for the CDR3: TGTGCCAGCAGCTTGGGAGGGGGCACGGGCTACACCTTC. This codes for CASSLGGGTGYTF.

This chain joins TRBV10-3 and TRBJ1-6; TRBD1 might be the D (6 bases). The germline V gene has CDR1 ENHRY and CDR2 SYGVKD. The CDR3 is made up of 14 amino acids. Trimming shortened V by 6 bases and J by 7 bases, and 13 bases separated the two germline ends. The CDR3 DNA reads TGTGCCATCAGCGTAACAGGGCCGAATTCACCCCTCCACTTT. It codes for CAISVTGPNSPLHF.

This chain joins TRBV5-8 and TRBJ1-4; a weak D match, TRBD1 (6 bases). The CDR3 has 16 residues. Per germline, CDR1 SGHTS and CDR2 YDEGEE. Trimming stripped 3 bases from V and 2 bases from J, with 14 bases between. The CDR3 nucleotides are TGTGCCAGCAGCTATGCCTCCAGGGGCACTAATGAAAAACTGTTTTTT. It is translated as CASSYASRGTNEKLFF.

The rearrangement joins TRBV7-9 to TRBJ1-1, with a possible D match to TRBD1 (5 bases). Per germline, CDR1 SEHNR and CDR2 FQNEAQ (reference sequence). The germline V and J ends were trimmed by 2 bases and 1 base, with 11 bases remaining between them. The CDR3 sequence is 15 residues long. The CDR3 bases are TGTGCCAGCAGCTTATCGGTGGGGGGGAACACTGAAGCTTTCTTT. Its protein product is CASSLSVGGNTEAFF.

This chain connects TRBV6-6 to TRBJ2-7; 7 bases map to TRBD1. Trimming cost V 3 bases and J 2 bases; bases outside gene matches: 7. The germline CDR1 and CDR2 sequences are MNHNY and SVGAGI (reference sequence). CDR3 length equals 15 residues. CDR3 sequence reads: CASSYPGTGAYEQYF. In nucleotides, the CDR3 is TGTGCCAGCAGTTATCCGGGCACAGGGGCCTACGAGCAGTACTTC.

The rearrangement uses TRBV2 and TRBJ1-4; maybe TRBD1 (6 bases). Germline V gene sequence: CDR1 SNHLY, CDR2 FYNNEI. V was shortened by 7 bases and J by 2 bases, with 14 bases between the two germline ends. The CDR3 covers 15 residues. CDR3 loop: CASKFGGPTNEKLFF. In nucleotides, the CDR3 is TGTGCCAGCAAATTCGGGGGGCCCACTAATGAAAAACTGTTTTTT.

Written as DNA, the CDR3 is TGTGCCAGCATCTTGATATCCGGGACAGTCACTGAAGCTTTCTTT. Translated: CASILISGTVTEAFF. The genes are TRBV28 and TRBJ1-1; the match to TRBD1 covers 7 bases. There are 15 residues in the CDR3. V shed 7 bases and J 4 bases; nucleotides not matched to a gene: 12. Looked up from germline, CDR1 is MDHEN and CDR2 is SYDVKM.

CDR3 loop: CASSQSLRGPTSEQFF. CDR3 DNA sequence: TGCGCCAGCAGCCAATCCCTCAGGGGGCCTACCTCGGAGCAGTTCTTC. This chain connects TRBV5-1 to TRBJ2-1; 8 bases fit TRBD1. This CDR3 has 16 amino acids. CDR1 is SGHRS and CDR2 is YFSETQ in the germline V gene. Trimming removed 4 bases from V and 10 bases from J; junction bases left unmatched: 16.

The chain has TRBV9 and TRBJ1-1, with 7 positions matching TRBD1. The CDR3 length is 15 residues. J gave up 1 base and V 7 bases, and 10 bases lay outside the gene matches. CDR1 is SGDLS and CDR2 is YYNGEE in the germline V gene. CDR3 loop: CASQPLGQKNTEAFF. CDR3 coding DNA: TGTGCCAGCCAACCCCTGGGACAGAAGAACACTGAAGCTTTCTTT.

The CDR3: CASSSTNLNTGELFF. The CDR3 nucleotides read TGCGCCAGCAGCTCGACAAATCTCAACACCGGGGAGCTGTTTTTT. V and J are TRBV5-1 and TRBJ2-2; D gene ambiguous. The CDR3 covers 15 residues. CDR1 and CDR2 (germline): SGHRS, YFSETQ. V was clipped by 3 bases and J by 2 bases, with 11 bases between them.

The chain uses TRBV28 and TRBJ1-1; 7 bases match TRBD1. J lost 8 bases, V lost 5 bases, and 5 bases had no gene match. The germline V gene has CDR1 MDHEN and CDR2 SYDVKM. This CDR3 comprises 12 residues. CDR3 nucleotide sequence: TGTGCCAGCAGTATACCGGGACAGGAAGCTTTCTTT. It codes for CASSIPGQEAFF.

The rearrangement joins TRBV6-5 to TRBJ1-1; TRBD1 aligns across 9 bases. This CDR3 is built from 15 residues. Germline CDR1 reads MNHEY; CDR2 reads SVGAGI. V lost 4 bases and J lost 6; bases outside the gene matches: 9. CDR3 amino acids: CASSSAGQGAAEAFF. CDR3 nucleotides: TGTGCCAGCAGTTCCGCGGGACAGGGAGCGGCTGAAGCTTTCTTT.

CDR3 sequence: CASSFTQNTEAFF. The DNA for the CDR3 is TGTGCCAGCAGCTTTACACAGAACACTGAAGCTTTCTTT. The V and J genes are TRBV7-2 and TRBJ1-1; D is undetermined. V was clipped by 3 bases and J by 1 base, with 6 bases between them. In germline, CDR1 is SGHTA, CDR2 FQGNSA. The CDR3 contains 13 residues.

Here the CDR3 reads CAISESLGVNTEAFF. The CDR3 DNA follows: TGTGCCATCAGTGAAAGCCTGGGAGTCAACACTGAAGCTTTCTTT. The rearrangement uses TRBV10-3 and TRBJ1-1; D not certain. Trimming took 3 bases from V and 2 from J, leaving 13 bases between them. Germline values: CDR1 ENHRY, CDR2 SYGVKD. The CDR3 contains 15 residues.

The count of this clone is one. The CDR3 spells CASSSFGTRNGELFF. The DNA of the CDR3 is TGTGCCAGTAGTAGCTTCGGGACTAGGAACGGGGAGCTGTTTTTT. The rearrangement joins TRBV19 to TRBJ2-2; 8 bases are shared with TRBD2. Germline CDR1 LNHDA, CDR2 SQIVND (reference sequence). The CDR3 has 15 amino acids. Trimming at V came to 4 bases and at J to 7 bases, leaving 8 bases not matched to a gene.

This clone has only one observation. This chain links TRBV2 with TRBJ1-5, with D unclear. CDR1 is SNHLY and CDR2 is FYNNEI in the germline V gene. This CDR3 contains 13 residues. Trimming removed 3 bases at V and 1 base at J, with 4 bases between. CDR3 DNA: TGTGCCAGCAGTGAGGAGAGCAATCAGCCCCAGCATTTT. Its protein is CASSEESNQPQHF.